The sample holds many counts of the clone carrying this T cell receptor beta chain. One end of the junction varies from germline; a read error may be responsible. Time point specified: newly diagnosed GD, antithyroid drugs for less than 3 months. Scientists built the TCR library using RNA that was extracted from PBMCs. This CDR3 spans 20 amino acids. Germline CDR1 and CDR2: SGHTA and FQGNSA. Arm-PCR of CDR3 regions and iRepertoire HTBI primers were the basis on which TCR beta libraries were built. TCRdb fed the multiplex PCR reads into MiXCR, producing one record per CDR3 protein. Of a few hundred thousand distinct CDR3 sequences listed, approximately 12% are singletons. This entry belongs to a study of regulatory T cells in long-lasting Graves disease. These sequences were also reported in another study, on T cells in Graves' hyperthyroidism and ophthalmopathy. In that study: Patients were excluded because of uncontrolled infection, other autoimmune disease, pregnancy or lactation.

The source was peripheral blood mononuclear cells (PBMCs), collected at new diagnosis, from a patient treated with antithyroid drugs. The V and J genes are TRBV7-2 and TRBJ1-2; tentative D call: TRBD1 (5 bases). The sequence derives from a woman younger than 30 with Graves disease. This CDR3 is CAGSNSGGDPEPEGFYGYTF. CDR3 DNA: TGTGCCGGCAGCAACAGTGGGGGGGACCCGGAGCCTGAGGGGTTCTATGGCTACACCTTC.